The T cell receptor beta chain under discussion was sequenced for a study of cytomegalovirus exposure and HLA in healthy donors. Findings and caveats of the study: The study flagged around 160 TCR beta chains as cytomegalovirus-associated. CMV serostatus was the only recorded immune exposure for donors.

Samples came from healthy bone marrow donors. As for this clone: The antigen is unknown.

Germline V gene lookup returns CDR1 SGDLS and CDR2 YYNGEE. With 3 bases removed from V and 0 bases from J, the gap between germline ends came to 12 bases. CDR3 length: 15 amino acids. Use of 60 Vbeta and 13 Jbeta primers characterized the PCR. The assay was immunoSEQ multiplex PCR, and TCRdb's table has in-frame clones only and misses some. The sample lists some 200,000 clones, 75% to 85% occurring once. The source is a woman aged 18 to 35 in good health and CMV-seronegative. This chain links TRBV9 with TRBJ1-1; weak D call: TRBD1 (5 bases). Sequencing was done on a sample of PBMCs. The CDR3 sequence: CASSAQMGLNTEAFF. The CDR3 DNA follows: TGTGCCAGCAGCGCACAGATGGGGCTGAACACTGAAGCTTTCTTT.